This TCR beta chain was recovered during a study of blood T cell repertoires in COVID-19. The wider study: Collection of acute and convalescent COVID-19 samples took place in the United States, Italy and Spain. Sample material is recorded as cDNA or gDNA derived from T cells, B-cell-depleted T cells, or PBMCs.

The CDR3 totals 18 residues. Unmatched junction bases numbered 8, after V lost 4 bases and J lost 3 bases. From germline, CDR1 is SGHVS and CDR2 FNYEAQ. Authors' data handling: Nucleated cell counts were estimated from reference gene primer amplification. Profiling relied on immunoSEQ multiplex PCR, and the TCRdb table lists in-frame clones only, not all of them. V, J and clone size derive from that table, while D and trimming were established from the DNA sequence. The data hold 200,000 to 300,000 clones, with approximately 91% observed a single time. This clonotype was sampled from a young adult with COVID-19, enrolled during active disease. Sequenced input: peripheral blood. The chain uses TRBV7-6 and TRBJ2-1, with 14 bases matching TRBD2. In DNA, the CDR3 is TGTGCCAGCAGCTACGCCGAAGGGACTAGCGGGAGCTACAATGAGCAGTTCTTC. Translating gives CASSYAEGTSGSYNEQFF.